A selection of T cell receptor beta chains follows, all from one sample in a study of blood T cells in healthy people across ages. MiXCR was run by TCRdb on the 5' RACE reads, yielding one entry per CDR3 protein. Of 1.5 million to 2 million distinct CDR3 sequences listed, around 48% are singletons. Material for sequencing was blood. Receptor source: a middle-aged woman in good health. Each CDR3 is given with its conserved first and last residue. Each record gives: clone size, J gene, V gene, D gene, CDR3 protein, CDR3 DNA. The D gene is left open where the match is weak. Size is stated for part of the rows, as once, few or many counts, or as a class when the clone is expanded.

size: NA
J: TRBJ2-5
V: TRBV28
D: TRBD1
CDR3: CASSSPFTGEGGTQYF
DNA: TGTGCCAGCAGTTCCCCTTTTACAGGGGAAGGAGGGACCCAGTACTTC

size: few
J: TRBJ1-2
V: TRBV12-3/TRBV12-4
D: NA
CDR3: CASSPPSGRDPYDPYGYTF
DNA: TGTGCCAGCAGTCCGCCCTCGGGCAGGGACCCTTACGATCCTTATGGCTACACCTTC

size: few
J: TRBJ2-7
V: TRBV4-1
D: NA
CDR3: CASSQSPTESSYEQYF
DNA: TGCGCCAGCAGCCAGAGCCCGACAGAAAGCTCCTACGAGCAGTACTTC

size: few
J: TRBJ2-7
V: TRBV6-2/TRBV6-3
D: TRBD1
CDR3: CASSFPGQNYEQYF
DNA: TGTGCCAGCAGTTTTCCGGGACAGAACTACGAGCAGTACTTC

size: NA
J: TRBJ2-6
V: TRBV6-5
D: NA
CDR3: CASHGSTSGANVLTF
DNA: TGTGCCAGCCACGGATCCACTTCTGGGGCCAACGTCCTGACTTTC

size: NA
J: TRBJ2-5
V: TRBV11-2
D: NA
CDR3: CACSKLVGGPETQYF
DNA: TGTGCCTGCAGCAAACTGGTGGGGGGGCCGGAGACCCAGTACTTC

size: NA
J: TRBJ2-4
V: TRBV7-2
D: NA
CDR3: CASSQPGLQNIQYF
DNA: TGTGCCAGCAGCCAACCGGGTCTTCAAAACATTCAGTACTTC

size: few
J: TRBJ1-6
V: TRBV28
D: NA
CDR3: CASRLRGSYNSPLHF
DNA: TGTGCCAGCAGGCTCCGGGGGTCCTATAATTCACCCCTCCACTTT

size: NA
J: TRBJ2-3
V: TRBV5-1
D: TRBD1
CDR3: CASSLIGQGSTDTQYF
DNA: TGCGCCAGCAGCTTGATAGGACAGGGTAGCACAGATACGCAGTATTTT

size: NA
J: TRBJ2-2
V: TRBV5-1
D: TRBD1
CDR3: CASSFSWTGGTGELFF
DNA: TGCGCCAGCAGCTTTTCGTGGACAGGGGGCACCGGGGAGCTGTTTTTT

size: few
J: TRBJ2-3
V: TRBV10-3
D: NA
CDR3: CAINRGTDTQYF
DNA: TGTGCCATCAATCGGGGCACAGATACGCAGTATTTT

size: NA
J: TRBJ2-5
V: TRBV11-2
D: NA
CDR3: CASSLDAGQQETQYF
DNA: TGTGCCAGCAGCTTAGATGCGGGACAGCAAGAGACCCAGTACTTC

size: NA
J: TRBJ2-5
V: TRBV4-3
D: TRBD1
CDR3: CASSQLTGQGVRETQYF
DNA: TGCGCCAGCAGCCAACTCACCGGACAGGGGGTTAGGGAGACCCAGTACTTC

size: NA
J: TRBJ2-5
V: TRBV10-3
D: TRBD1
CDR3: CAISERDREGETQYF
DNA: TGTGCCATCAGTGAGAGGGACAGGGAGGGAGAGACCCAGTACTTC

size: once
J: TRBJ2-7
V: TRBV5-7
D: NA
CDR3: CASSLEGRLSYEQYF
DNA: TGTGCCAGCAGCTTGGAAGGCAGGCTTTCCTACGAGCAGTACTTC

size: NA
J: TRBJ1-2
V: TRBV4-1
D: TRBD1
CDR3: CASSQASGQGYGYTF
DNA: TGCGCCAGCAGCCAAGCTTCAGGACAGGGCTATGGCTACACCTTC

size: few
J: TRBJ2-7
V: TRBV4-1
D: TRBD2
CDR3: CASTPRASGTYNEQYF
DNA: TGCGCCAGCACCCCAAGGGCTAGCGGTACCTACAATGAGCAGTACTTC

size: NA
J: TRBJ2-6
V: TRBV7-2
D: NA
CDR3: CARGPVTGANVLTF
DNA: TGTGCCCGGGGTCCGGTGACTGGGGCCAACGTCCTGACTTTC

size: NA
J: TRBJ1-4
V: TRBV10-3
D: NA
CDR3: CAISADNEKLFF
DNA: TGTGCCATCAGTGCTGATAATGAAAAACTGTTTTTT

size: NA
J: TRBJ2-6
V: TRBV7-2
D: TRBD1
CDR3: CASSSGQASGANALTF
DNA: TGTGCCAGCAGCTCCGGACAGGCCTCTGGGGCCAACGCCCTGACTTTC

size: many
J: TRBJ2-7
V: TRBV29-1
D: NA
CDR3: CSVEDRDEQYF
DNA: TGCAGCGTTGAAGACAGGGACGAGCAGTACTTC

size: NA
J: TRBJ2-3
V: TRBV4-3
D: NA
CDR3: CASSQNRLFTDTQYF
DNA: TGCGCCAGCAGCCAGAACCGACTATTCACAGATACGCAGTATTTT

size: NA
J: TRBJ2-7
V: TRBV28
D: TRBD1
CDR3: CATDRDRGAEQYF
DNA: TGTGCCACCGACCGGGACAGGGGAGCCGAGCAGTACTTC

size: NA
J: TRBJ2-5
V: TRBV27
D: TRBD1
CDR3: CASSPTPRGIYPQETQYF
DNA: TGTGCCAGCAGTCCGACCCCCAGGGGGATCTATCCCCAAGAGACCCAGTACTTC